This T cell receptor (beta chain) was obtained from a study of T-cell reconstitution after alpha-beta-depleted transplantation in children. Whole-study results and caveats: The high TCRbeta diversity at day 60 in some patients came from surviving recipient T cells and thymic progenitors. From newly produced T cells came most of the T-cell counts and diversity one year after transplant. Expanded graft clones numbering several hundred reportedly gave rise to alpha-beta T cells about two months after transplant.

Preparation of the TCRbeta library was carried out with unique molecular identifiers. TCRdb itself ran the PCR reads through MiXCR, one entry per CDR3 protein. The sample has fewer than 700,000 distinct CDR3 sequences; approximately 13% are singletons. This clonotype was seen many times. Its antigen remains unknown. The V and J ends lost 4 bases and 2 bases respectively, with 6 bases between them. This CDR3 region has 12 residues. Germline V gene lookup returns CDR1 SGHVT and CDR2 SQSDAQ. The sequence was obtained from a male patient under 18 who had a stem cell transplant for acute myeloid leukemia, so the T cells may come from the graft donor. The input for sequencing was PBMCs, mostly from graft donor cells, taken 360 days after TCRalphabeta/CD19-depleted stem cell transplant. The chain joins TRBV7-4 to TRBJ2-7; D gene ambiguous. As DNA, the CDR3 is TGTGCCAGCAGCTCTAACCCCTACGAGCAGTACTTC. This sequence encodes CASSSNPYEQYF.